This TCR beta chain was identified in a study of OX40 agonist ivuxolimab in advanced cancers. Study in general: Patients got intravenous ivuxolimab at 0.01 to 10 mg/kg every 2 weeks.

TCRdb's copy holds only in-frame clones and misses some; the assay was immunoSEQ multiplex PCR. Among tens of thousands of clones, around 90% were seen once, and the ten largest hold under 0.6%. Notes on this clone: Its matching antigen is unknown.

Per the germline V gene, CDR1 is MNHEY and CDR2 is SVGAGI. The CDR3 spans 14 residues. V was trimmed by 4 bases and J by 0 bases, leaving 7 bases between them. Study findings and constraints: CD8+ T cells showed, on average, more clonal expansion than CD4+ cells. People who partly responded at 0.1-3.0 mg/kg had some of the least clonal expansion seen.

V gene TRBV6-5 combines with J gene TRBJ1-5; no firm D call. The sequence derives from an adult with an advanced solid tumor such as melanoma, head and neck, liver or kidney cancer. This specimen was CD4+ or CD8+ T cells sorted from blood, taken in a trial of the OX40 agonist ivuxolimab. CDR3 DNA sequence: TGTGCCAGCAGTTCCACAAATAGCAATCAGCCCCAGCATTTT. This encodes CASSSTNSNQPQHF.